The sequence of this T cell receptor beta chain was determined in a study of blood T cell repertoires in COVID-19. Study context: T cells, B-cell-depleted T cells, or PBMCs supplied cDNA or gDNA.

This table comes from immunoSEQ multiplex PCR, and its TCRdb copy is limited to in-frame clones, with some not included. The data contain roughly 200,000 clones, 83% of them singletons. Patients in Seattle were enrolled during active infection, then followed longitudinally. The ends were cut back, 5 bases at V and 9 bases at J, with 17 bases in the middle. The CDR3 length is 15 residues. The germline V gene has CDR1 MNHEY and CDR2 SMNVEV (reference sequence). The TCR originated in a woman in her twenties or thirties with COVID-19, enrolled during active disease. The specimen sequenced was peripheral blood. The rearrangement links TRBV27 to TRBJ1-6; the D gene is possibly TRBD1 (6 bases). The CDR3 coding sequence is TGTGCCAGCAGTGTGCTAGTGGGGGCAAGTTCACCCCTCCACTTT. Amino acids: CASSVLVGASSPLHF.